This TCR beta chain was documented in a study of CD8 T cells in ankylosing spondylitis. CDR1 and CDR2 (germline): SGDLS, YYNGEE. The CDR3 length is 16 residues. The V end lost 0 bases, the J end lost 0 bases, and 10 bases lay between the germline ends. TCRdb reprocessed the 5' RACE reads with MiXCR, giving one entry per CDR3 protein. The table records under 250,000 distinct CDR3 sequences, approximately 30% of them present only once. The material sequenced was blood, either unsorted or a sorted T cell fraction (not recorded which). The receptor's source is a male donor with ankylosing spondylitis or in good health (not recorded which). The chain couples TRBV9 to TRBJ2-1; no clear D gene. This chain's CDR3 is CASSVDPGSSYNEQFF. CDR3 nucleotide sequence: TGTGCCAGCAGCGTAGACCCAGGCAGCTCCTACAATGAGCAGTTCTTC.